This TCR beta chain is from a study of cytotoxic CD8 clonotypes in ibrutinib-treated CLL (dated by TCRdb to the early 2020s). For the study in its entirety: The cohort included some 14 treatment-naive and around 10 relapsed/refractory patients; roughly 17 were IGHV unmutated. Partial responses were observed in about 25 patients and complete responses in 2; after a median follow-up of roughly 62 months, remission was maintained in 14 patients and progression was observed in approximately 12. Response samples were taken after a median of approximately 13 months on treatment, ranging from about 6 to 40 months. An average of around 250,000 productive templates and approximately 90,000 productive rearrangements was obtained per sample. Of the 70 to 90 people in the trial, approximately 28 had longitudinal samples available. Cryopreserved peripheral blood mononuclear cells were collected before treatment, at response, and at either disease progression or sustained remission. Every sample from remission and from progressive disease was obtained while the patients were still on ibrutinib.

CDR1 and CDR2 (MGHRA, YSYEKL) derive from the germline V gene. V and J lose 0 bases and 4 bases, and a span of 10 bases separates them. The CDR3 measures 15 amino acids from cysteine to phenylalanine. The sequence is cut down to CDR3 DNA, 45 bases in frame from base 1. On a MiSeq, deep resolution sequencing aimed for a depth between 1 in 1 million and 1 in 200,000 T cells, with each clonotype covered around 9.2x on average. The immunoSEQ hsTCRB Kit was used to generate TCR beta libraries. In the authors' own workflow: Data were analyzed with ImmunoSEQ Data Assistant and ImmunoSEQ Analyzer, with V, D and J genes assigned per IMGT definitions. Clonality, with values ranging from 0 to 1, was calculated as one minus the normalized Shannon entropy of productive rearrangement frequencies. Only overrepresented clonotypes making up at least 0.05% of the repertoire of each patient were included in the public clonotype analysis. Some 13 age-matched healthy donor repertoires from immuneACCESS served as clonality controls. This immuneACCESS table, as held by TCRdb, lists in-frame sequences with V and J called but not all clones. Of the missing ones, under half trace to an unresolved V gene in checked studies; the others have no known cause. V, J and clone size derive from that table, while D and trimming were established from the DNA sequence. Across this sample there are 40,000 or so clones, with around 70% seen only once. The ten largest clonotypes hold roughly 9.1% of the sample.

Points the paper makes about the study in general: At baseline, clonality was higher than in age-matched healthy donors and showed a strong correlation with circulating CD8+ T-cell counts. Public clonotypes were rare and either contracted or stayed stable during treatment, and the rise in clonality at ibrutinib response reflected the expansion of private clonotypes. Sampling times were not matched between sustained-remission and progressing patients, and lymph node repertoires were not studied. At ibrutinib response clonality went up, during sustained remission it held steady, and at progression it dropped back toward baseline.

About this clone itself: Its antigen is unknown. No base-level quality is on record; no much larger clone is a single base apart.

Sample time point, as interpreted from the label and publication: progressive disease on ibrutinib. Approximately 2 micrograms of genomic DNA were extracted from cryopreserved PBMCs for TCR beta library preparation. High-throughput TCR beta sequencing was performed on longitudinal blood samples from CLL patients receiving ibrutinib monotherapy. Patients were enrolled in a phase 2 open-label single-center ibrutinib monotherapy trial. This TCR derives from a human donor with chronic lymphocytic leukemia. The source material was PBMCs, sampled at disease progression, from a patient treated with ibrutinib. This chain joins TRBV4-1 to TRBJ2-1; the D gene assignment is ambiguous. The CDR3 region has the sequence CASSQDRNIYNEQFF. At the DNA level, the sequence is TGCGCCAGCAGCCAAGATAGGAACATTTACAATGAGCAGTTCTTC.